A single sample is the source of the 18 T cell receptor beta chains below, sequenced in a study of shared clonotypes between healthy human individuals. The protocol was immunoSEQ multiplex PCR, while the TCRdb copy is restricted to in-frame clones and leaves out a portion. The top ten hold 0.45% of the sample, which has approximately 1.4 million clones, 95% to 99% seen once. Sequencing was carried out using naive CD4+ T cells sorted from blood. Subset given: CD45RA+ positively selected. These TCRs come from a man younger than 45 in good health.

The CDR3 here is CATSRSGGSYEQYF. The CDR3 DNA sequence: TGTGCCACCAGCAGATCCGGCGGGAGCTACGAGCAGTACTTC. The chain links TRBV15 to TRBJ2-7; 7 bases map to TRBD2. Germline assignment: CDR1 LNHNV and CDR2 YYDKDF (reference sequence). The CDR3 spans 14 residues. With V trimmed by 2 bases and J by 3 bases, 4 bases remained unmatched.

The rearrangement joins TRBV19 to TRBJ2-7, with 8 bases identical to TRBD1. Germline V gene data show CDR1 as LNHDA and CDR2 as SQIVND (reference sequence). There are 14 residues in the CDR3. With 4 bases clipped from V and 1 base from J, the junction kept 3 bases outside the gene matches. The CDR3 loop reads CASSRTGRSYEQYF. Here the CDR3 DNA reads TGTGCCAGTAGTAGGACAGGGAGGTCCTACGAGCAGTACTTC.

The chain employs TRBV5-1 and TRBJ2-1; 10 bases map to TRBD1. Per germline, CDR1 SGHRS and CDR2 YFSETQ. The CDR3 has 16 residues. The V and J ends lost 4 bases and 8 bases, in that order; junction bases with no gene match: 12. The CDR3 spells CASSPLMGQGFDEQFF. CDR3 nucleotide sequence: TGCGCCAGCAGCCCTCTGATGGGACAGGGGTTCGATGAGCAGTTCTTC. The complete variable domain, with remaining parts taken from reference TRBV5-1 and TRBJ2-1, reads KAGVTQTPRYLIKTRGQQVTLSCSPISGHRSVSWYQQTPGQGLQFLFEYFSETQRNKGNFPGRFSGRQFSNSRSEMNVSTLELGDSALYLCASSPLMGQGFDEQFFGPGTRLTVL.

The chain joins TRBV6-5 to TRBJ2-7; 8 nucleotides align to TRBD2. The germline CDR1 and CDR2 sequences are MNHEY and SVGAGI. The V segment lost 2 bases and the J segment 1 base; nucleotides outside the gene matches: 4. CDR3 length: 15 amino acids. Here the CDR3 reads CASSYAGGGSYEQYF. DNA for the CDR3: TGTGCCAGCAGTTACGCCGGGGGGGGATCCTACGAGCAGTACTTC.

The chain has TRBV7-3 and TRBJ1-1, with 8 bases aligning to TRBD1. Germline V gene data show CDR1 as SGHTA and CDR2 as FQGTGA. The CDR3 runs 18 residues. The V segment lost 5 bases and the J segment 1 base; nucleotides outside the gene matches: 15. CDR3 nucleotide sequence: TGTGCCAGCAGCCAAAGCCCACTGACAGGGGTGGGGAACACTGAAGCTTTCTTT. Its protein is CASSQSPLTGVGNTEAFF.

The chain joins TRBV5-1 to TRBJ2-7, with D tentatively TRBD2 (5 bases). V was cut by 0 bases and J by 5 bases, with 12 bases left in between. The CDR3 is made up of 14 amino acids. The germline CDR1 and CDR2 sequences are SGHRS and YFSETQ. In DNA, the CDR3 is TGCGCCAGCAGCTTGGTTGGCCCCGGGGACGAGCAGTACTTC. It yields the protein CASSLVGPGDEQYF.

The gene calls are TRBV7-2 and TRBJ2-3; 10 bases fit TRBD2. The CDR3 runs 18 residues. The germline V gene encodes CDR1 SGHTA and CDR2 FQGNSA. J lost 1 base, V lost 1 base, and 8 bases had no gene match. The CDR3 nucleotides are TGTGCCAGCAGCTTAGTAGGACTAGCGGCAAAAGGCACAGATACGCAGTATTTT. Translated: CASSLVGLAAKGTDTQYF.

The V call is TRBV6-1, the J call TRBJ2-5, with unresolved D. The CDR3 is 13 amino acids. From germline, CDR1 is MNHNS and CDR2 SASEGT. V lost 4 bases to trimming and J lost 1 base, with 7 bases between them. The CDR3 nucleotides are TGTGCCAGCAGTGGAGGAACCCAAGAGACCCAGTACTTC. This translates into CASSGGTQETQYF.

This clone came up once. The sample holds other DNA sequences that translate to the same CDR3. CDR3 bases: TGCGCCAGCAGCCAAGATGGGTCCTACGAGCAGTACTTC. Its translation: CASSQDGSYEQYF. The chain uses TRBV4-3 and TRBJ2-7, with D unclear. In germline, CDR1 is LGHNA, CDR2 YSLEER. Trimming stripped 0 bases from V and 1 base from J, with 4 bases between. The CDR3 totals 13 residues.

The rearrangement joins TRBV28 to TRBJ1-2; D is ambiguous. The CDR3 extends over 16 amino acids. The V gene's germline CDR1 is MDHEN and CDR2 SYDVKM. V was pared by 2 bases and J by 5 bases, with 18 bases between. CDR3 bases: TGTGCCAGCAGTTTAGACAACGGGCCGGGCCTATATGGCTACACCTTC. Its translation: CASSLDNGPGLYGYTF.

V gene TRBV10-1 combines with J gene TRBJ2-7, with D maybe TRBD2 (6 bases). Per germline, CDR1 WNHNN and CDR2 SYGVQD (reference sequence). Trimming removed 3 bases at V and 6 bases at J, with 9 bases between. The length of the CDR3 is 12 residues. The CDR3: CASSETSTEQYF. The CDR3 region has the DNA TGCGCCAGCAGTGAAACTAGCACCGAGCAGTACTTC.

As for this clone: In the same sample, other DNA sequences code for this CDR3. The gene calls are TRBV5-1 and TRBJ1-1; D is possibly TRBD1 (6 bases). V gave up 5 bases and J gave up 1 base, with 12 bases separating them. This CDR3 is 14 amino acids long. Germline CDR1 SGHRS, CDR2 YFSETQ. CDR3 loop: CASSLGQTNTEAFF. For the CDR3, the DNA is TGCGCCAGCAGTTTAGGACAGACGAACACTGAAGCTTTCTTT.

The chain carries TRBV14 and TRBJ2-1; 7 bases match TRBD2. V trimming: 4 bases; J trimming: 3 bases; junction bases outside the gene matches: 0. The germline gives CDR1 SGHDN, CDR2 FVKESK. The CDR3 consists of 13 residues. The CDR3 nucleotides are TGTGCCAGCAGCCTAGCGGGCTACAATGAGCAGTTCTTC. It yields the protein CASSLAGYNEQFF.

The CDR3 protein is CASSTLGGRNTEAFF. The CDR3 DNA sequence: TGTGCCAGCAGCACCCTAGGGGGGAGGAACACTGAAGCTTTCTTT. This rearrangement joins TRBV9 to TRBJ1-1; weak D call: TRBD1 (6 bases). From germline, CDR1 is SGDLS and CDR2 YYNGEE. The V gene lost 4 bases and the J gene lost 1 base, with 14 bases spanning the gap. The CDR3 runs 15 residues.

The chain couples TRBV5-8 to TRBJ2-7, with 7 bases aligning to TRBD1. In germline, CDR1 is SGHTS, CDR2 YDEGEE. The J segment lost 2 bases and the V segment lost 2 bases, leaving 10 bases of the junction unmatched. The CDR3 has 16 amino acids. The CDR3 region has the DNA TGTGCCAGCAGCTTACAGACCGGGACAGTCGCCTACGAGCAGTACTTC. As protein: CASSLQTGTVAYEQYF.

The chain carries TRBV7-9 and TRBJ2-7; D perhaps matches TRBD2 (6 bases). This CDR3 comprises 14 residues. Looked up from germline, CDR1 is SEHNR and CDR2 is FQNEAQ (reference sequence). Trimming stripped 7 bases from V and 1 base from J, with 14 bases between. CDR3 sequence: CASTLLRESYEQYF. The DNA of the CDR3 is TGTGCCAGCACCCTCCTCCGGGAGTCCTACGAGCAGTACTTC.

The J gene is TRBJ2-1, the V gene TRBV29-1; 16 positions match TRBD2. Germline V gene data show CDR1 as SQVTM and CDR2 as ANQGSEA. The V and J ends lost 1 base and 0 bases, in that order; junction bases with no gene match: 3. CDR3 length: 18 amino acids. In nucleotides, the CDR3 is TGCAGCGTTGAAGGGGGACTAGCGGGAGGGAGCTCCTACAATGAGCAGTTCTTC. As protein: CSVEGGLAGGSSYNEQFF.

This clone was observed once. The J gene is TRBJ2-1, the V gene TRBV5-1, with TRBD2 as a possible D gene (6 bases). Germline-derived CDR1 and CDR2 are SGHRS and YFSETQ. This CDR3 contains 17 residues. Trimming removed 0 bases at V and 3 bases at J, with 16 bases between. CDR3 in amino acids: CASSLDFYGSVYNEQFF. The CDR3 region has the DNA TGCGCCAGCAGCTTGGACTTTTACGGGAGTGTCTACAATGAGCAGTTCTTC.